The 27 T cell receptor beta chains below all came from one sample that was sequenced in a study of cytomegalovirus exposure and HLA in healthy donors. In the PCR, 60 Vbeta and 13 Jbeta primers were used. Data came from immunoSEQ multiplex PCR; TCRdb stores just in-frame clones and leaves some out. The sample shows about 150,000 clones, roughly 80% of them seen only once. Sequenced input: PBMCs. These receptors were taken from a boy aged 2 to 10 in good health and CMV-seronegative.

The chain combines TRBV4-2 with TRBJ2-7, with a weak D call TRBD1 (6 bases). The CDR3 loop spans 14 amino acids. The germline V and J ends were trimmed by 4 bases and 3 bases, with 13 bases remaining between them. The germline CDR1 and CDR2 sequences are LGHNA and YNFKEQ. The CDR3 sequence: CASSPHRDFYEQYF. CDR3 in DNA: TGTGCCAGCAGCCCGCACAGGGATTTCTACGAGCAGTACTTC.

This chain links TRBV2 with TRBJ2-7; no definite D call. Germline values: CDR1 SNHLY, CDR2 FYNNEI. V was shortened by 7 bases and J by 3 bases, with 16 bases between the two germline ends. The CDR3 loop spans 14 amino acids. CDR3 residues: CASKRLTAVYEQYF. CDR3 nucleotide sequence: TGTGCCAGCAAACGTCTTACAGCCGTCTACGAGCAGTACTTC.

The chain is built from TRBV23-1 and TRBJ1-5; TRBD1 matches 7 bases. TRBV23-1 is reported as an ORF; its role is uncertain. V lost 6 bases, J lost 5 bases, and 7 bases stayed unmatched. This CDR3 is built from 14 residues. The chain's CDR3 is CASSPGQAYQPQHF. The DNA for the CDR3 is TGCGCCAGCAGCCCCGGACAGGCCTATCAGCCCCAGCATTTT.

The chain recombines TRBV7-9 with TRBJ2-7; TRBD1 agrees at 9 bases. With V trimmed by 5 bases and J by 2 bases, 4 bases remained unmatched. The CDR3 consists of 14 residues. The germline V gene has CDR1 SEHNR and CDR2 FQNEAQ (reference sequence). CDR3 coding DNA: TGTGCCAGCAGCGCCCGGACAGGGGCCTACGAGCAGTACTTC. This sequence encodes CASSARTGAYEQYF. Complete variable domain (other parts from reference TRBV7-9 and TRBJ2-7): DTGVSQNPRHKITKRGQNVTFRCDPISEHNRLYWYRQTLGQGPEFLTYFQNEAQLEKSRLLSDRFSAERPKGSFSTLEIQRTEQGDSAMYLCASSARTGAYEQYFGPGTRLTVT.

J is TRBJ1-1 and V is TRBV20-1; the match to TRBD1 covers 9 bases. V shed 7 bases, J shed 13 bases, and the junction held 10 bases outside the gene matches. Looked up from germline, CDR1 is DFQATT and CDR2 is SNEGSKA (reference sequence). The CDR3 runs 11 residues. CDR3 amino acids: CSGTGTGLVFF. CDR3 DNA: TGCAGTGGCACCGGGACAGGGTTAGTTTTCTTT.

The CDR3 DNA reads TGTGCCAGCGGGGGACTAGCGGGGCGCCTCGATGGGGCCAACGTCCTGACTTTC. Amino acid sequence: CASGGLAGRLDGANVLTF. This chain links TRBV4-2 with TRBJ2-6; 13 bases match TRBD2. Germline CDR1 LGHNA, CDR2 YNFKEQ. The CDR3 is 18 amino acids. V lost 8 bases and J lost 3; bases outside the gene matches: 10.

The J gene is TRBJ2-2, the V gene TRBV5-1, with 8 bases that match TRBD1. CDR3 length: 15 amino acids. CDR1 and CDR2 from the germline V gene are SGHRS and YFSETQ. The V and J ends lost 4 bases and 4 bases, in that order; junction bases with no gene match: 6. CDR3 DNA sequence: TGCGCCAGCAGCCCTGGACAGGGCCGCACCGGGGAGCTGTTTTTT. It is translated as CASSPGQGRTGELFF. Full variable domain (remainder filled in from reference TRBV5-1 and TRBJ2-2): KAGVTQTPRYLIKTRGQQVTLSCSPISGHRSVSWYQQTPGQGLQFLFEYFSETQRNKGNFPGRFSGRQFSNSRSEMNVSTLELGDSALYLCASSPGQGRTGELFFGEGSRLTVL.

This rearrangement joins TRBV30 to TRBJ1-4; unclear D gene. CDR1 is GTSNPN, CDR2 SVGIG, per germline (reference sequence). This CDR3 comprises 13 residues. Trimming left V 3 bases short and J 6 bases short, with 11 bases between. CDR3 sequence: CAWRSAADEKLFF. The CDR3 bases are TGTGCCTGGAGGTCCGCGGCGGATGAAAAACTGTTTTTT.

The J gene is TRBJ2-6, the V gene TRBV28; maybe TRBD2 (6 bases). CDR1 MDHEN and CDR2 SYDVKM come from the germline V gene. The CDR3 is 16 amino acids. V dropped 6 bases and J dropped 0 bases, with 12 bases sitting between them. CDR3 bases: TGTGCCAGCAGCCGGCCCGGGAGCTCTGGGGCCAACGTCCTGACTTTC. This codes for CASSRPGSSGANVLTF.

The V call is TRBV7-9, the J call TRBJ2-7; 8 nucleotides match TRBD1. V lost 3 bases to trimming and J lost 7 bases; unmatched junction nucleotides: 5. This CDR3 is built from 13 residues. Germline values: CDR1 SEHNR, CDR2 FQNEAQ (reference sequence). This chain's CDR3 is CASSFQGAGEQYF. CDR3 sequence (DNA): TGTGCCAGCAGCTTCCAGGGGGCGGGTGAGCAGTACTTC.

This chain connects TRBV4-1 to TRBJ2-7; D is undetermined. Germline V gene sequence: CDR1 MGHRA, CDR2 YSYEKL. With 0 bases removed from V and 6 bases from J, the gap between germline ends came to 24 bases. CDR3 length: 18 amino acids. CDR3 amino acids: CASSQDLGPLIFRCEQYF. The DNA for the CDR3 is TGCGCCAGCAGCCAAGATTTGGGCCCATTAATTTTTAGGTGCGAGCAGTACTTC.

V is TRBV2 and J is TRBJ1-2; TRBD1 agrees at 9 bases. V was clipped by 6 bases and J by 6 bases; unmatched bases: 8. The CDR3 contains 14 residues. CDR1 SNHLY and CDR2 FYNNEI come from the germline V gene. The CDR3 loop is CASRTTGGLDGYTF. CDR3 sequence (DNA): TGTGCCAGCAGAACGACAGGGGGATTGGATGGCTACACCTTC.

The DNA for the CDR3 is TGTGCCAGCAGCTCCCCCGCAAAGGGGCTCCATGAGCAGTTCTTC. Its protein product is CASSSPAKGLHEQFF. The chain has TRBV11-2 and TRBJ2-1; D might be TRBD1 (5 bases). The CDR3 is made up of 15 amino acids. Trimming pared 4 bases from V and 8 bases from J, leaving 18 bases between. Germline loops: CDR1 SGHAT, CDR2 FQNNGV. Based on the CDR3 plus reference TRBV11-2 and TRBJ2-1, the full variable domain is EAGVAQSPRYKIIEKRQSVAFWCNPISGHATLYWYQQILGQGPKLLIQFQNNGVVDDSQLPKDRFSAERLKGVDSTLKIQPAKLEDSAVYLCASSSPAKGLHEQFFGPGTRLTVL.

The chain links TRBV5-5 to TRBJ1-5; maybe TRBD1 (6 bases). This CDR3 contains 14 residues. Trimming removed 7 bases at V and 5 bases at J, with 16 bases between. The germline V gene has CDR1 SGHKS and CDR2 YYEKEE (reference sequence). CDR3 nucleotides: TGTGCCAGCCAAGCTCCGGGACAAGATCAGCCCCAGCATTTT. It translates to CASQAPGQDQPQHF.

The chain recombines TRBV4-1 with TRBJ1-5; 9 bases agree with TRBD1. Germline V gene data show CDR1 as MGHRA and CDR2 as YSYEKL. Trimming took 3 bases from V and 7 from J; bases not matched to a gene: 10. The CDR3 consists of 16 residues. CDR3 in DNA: TGCGCCAGCAGCCAGGAACTACAGGGGGCCGGACAGCCCCAGCATTTT. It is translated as CASSQELQGAGQPQHF.

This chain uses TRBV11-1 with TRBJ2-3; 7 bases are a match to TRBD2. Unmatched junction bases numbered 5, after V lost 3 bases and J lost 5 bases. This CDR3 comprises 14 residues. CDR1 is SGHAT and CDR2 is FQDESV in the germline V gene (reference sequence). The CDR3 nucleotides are TGTGCCAGCAGCTTTCTAGCGGCTGGAGATACGCAGTATTTT. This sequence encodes CASSFLAAGDTQYF.

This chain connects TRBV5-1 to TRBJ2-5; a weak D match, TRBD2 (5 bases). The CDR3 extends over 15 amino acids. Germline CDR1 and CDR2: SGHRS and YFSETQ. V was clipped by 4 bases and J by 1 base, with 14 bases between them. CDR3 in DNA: TGCGCCAGCAGCCAAAGCGGACCACCCCAAGAGACCCAGTACTTC. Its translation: CASSQSGPPQETQYF.

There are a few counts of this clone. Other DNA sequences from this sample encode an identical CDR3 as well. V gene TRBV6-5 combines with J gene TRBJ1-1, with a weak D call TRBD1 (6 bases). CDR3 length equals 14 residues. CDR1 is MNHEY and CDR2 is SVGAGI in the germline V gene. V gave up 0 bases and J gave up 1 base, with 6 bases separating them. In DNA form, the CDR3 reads TGTGCCAGCAGTTACTCAGGGGGGAACACTGAAGCTTTCTTT. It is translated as CASSYSGGNTEAFF.

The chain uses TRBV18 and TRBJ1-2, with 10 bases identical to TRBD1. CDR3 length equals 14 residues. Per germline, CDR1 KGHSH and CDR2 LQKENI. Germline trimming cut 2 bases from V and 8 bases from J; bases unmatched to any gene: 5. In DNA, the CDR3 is TGTGCCAGCTCACCAGGGACAGGGGATATGGGCTACACCTTC. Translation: CASSPGTGDMGYTF.

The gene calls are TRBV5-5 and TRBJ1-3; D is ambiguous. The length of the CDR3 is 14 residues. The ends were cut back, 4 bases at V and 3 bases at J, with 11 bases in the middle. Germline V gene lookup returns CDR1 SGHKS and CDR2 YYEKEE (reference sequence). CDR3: CASSDWLNGNTIYF. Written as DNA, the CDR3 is TGTGCCAGCAGCGATTGGCTGAATGGAAACACCATATATTTT.

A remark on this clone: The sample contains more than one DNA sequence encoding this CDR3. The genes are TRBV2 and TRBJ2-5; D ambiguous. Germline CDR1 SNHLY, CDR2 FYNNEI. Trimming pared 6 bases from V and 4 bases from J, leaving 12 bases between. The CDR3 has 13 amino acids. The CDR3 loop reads CASSTESGETQYF. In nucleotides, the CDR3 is TGTGCCAGCAGCACGGAGAGTGGAGAGACCCAGTACTTC.

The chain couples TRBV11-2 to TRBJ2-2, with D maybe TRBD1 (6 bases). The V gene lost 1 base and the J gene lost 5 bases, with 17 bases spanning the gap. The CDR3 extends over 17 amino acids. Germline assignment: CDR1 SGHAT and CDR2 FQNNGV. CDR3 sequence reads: CASSLAGPTGWTGELFF. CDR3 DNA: TGTGCCAGCAGCTTAGCTGGCCCGACAGGTTGGACCGGGGAGCTGTTTTTT.

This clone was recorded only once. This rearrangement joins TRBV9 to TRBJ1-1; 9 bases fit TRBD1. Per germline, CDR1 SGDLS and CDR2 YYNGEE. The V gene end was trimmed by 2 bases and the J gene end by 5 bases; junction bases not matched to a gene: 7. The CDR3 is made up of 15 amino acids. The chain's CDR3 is CASSVGGQGGTEAFF. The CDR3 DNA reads TGTGCCAGCAGCGTTGGGGGACAGGGAGGGACTGAAGCTTTCTTT.

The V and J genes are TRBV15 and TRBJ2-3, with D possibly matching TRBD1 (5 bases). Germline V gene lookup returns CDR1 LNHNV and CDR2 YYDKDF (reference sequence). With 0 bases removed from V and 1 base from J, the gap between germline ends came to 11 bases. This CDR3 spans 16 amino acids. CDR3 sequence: CATSREGVSGTDTQYF. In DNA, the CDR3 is TGTGCCACCAGCAGAGAAGGGGTCTCGGGCACAGATACGCAGTATTTT.

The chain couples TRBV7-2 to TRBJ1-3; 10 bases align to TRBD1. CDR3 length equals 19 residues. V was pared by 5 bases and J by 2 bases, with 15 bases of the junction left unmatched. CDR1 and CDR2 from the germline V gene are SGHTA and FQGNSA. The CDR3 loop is CASSQNTVGTGVTGNTIYF. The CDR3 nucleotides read TGTGCCAGCAGCCAAAACACTGTCGGGACAGGGGTGACTGGAAACACCATATATTTT.

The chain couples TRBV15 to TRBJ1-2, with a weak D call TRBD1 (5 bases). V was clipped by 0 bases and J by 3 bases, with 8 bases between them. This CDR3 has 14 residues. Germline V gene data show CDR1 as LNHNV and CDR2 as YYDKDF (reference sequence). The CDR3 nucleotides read TGTGCCACCAGCAGAGATTGGGGCGACTATGGCTACACCTTC. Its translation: CATSRDWGDYGYTF.

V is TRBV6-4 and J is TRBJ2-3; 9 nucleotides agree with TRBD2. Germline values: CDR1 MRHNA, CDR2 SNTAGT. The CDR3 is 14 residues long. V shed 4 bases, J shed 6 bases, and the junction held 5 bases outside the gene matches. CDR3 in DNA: TGTGCCAGCAGTGCCGGGACTAGCTCTGATACGCAGTATTTT. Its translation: CASSAGTSSDTQYF.